This entry lists 10 T cell receptor beta chains sequenced from one sample in a study of blood T cells in healthy people across ages (dated by TCRdb to the mid-2010s). The method was 5' RACE. Sequencing was carried out with an Illumina HiSeq 2500. A second PCR of roughly 7 to 11 cycles was performed with a sample-barcoded 5' primer and a J-beta primer mix. TCRdb cleaned the public reads at Q25 with fastp, built clones with MiXCR and kept in-frame beta chains. CDR3 protein sequences are deduplicated, and each keeps its most common genes and DNA. The sample records hundreds of thousands of distinct CDR3 sequences, more than 40% of which are singletons. The ten largest make up 30% to 40% of the sample. The sequenced material came from blood. The receptor source for this set is a woman between 55 and 75 years old in good health.

This clonotype was recorded a few times. The J gene is TRBJ2-7, the V gene TRBV20-1, with TRBD1 matching 10 bases. Germline V CDR1 and CDR2: DFQATT, SNEGSKA (reference sequence). V was clipped by 8 bases and J by 3 bases; unmatched bases: 7. The CDR3 contains 13 residues. The CDR3 reads CSSPGQGIYEQYF. The CDR3 DNA sequence: TGCAGTTCCCCGGGACAGGGGATCTACGAGCAGTACTTC.

The chain uses TRBV27 and TRBJ2-1; TRBD2 agrees at 7 bases. V lost 0 bases, J lost 2 bases, and 10 bases stayed unmatched. CDR1 and CDR2 (germline): MNHEY, SMNVEV (reference sequence). The CDR3 has 18 residues. The CDR3, as DNA: TGTGCCAGCAGTTTATCCGGGAGGCCTATGCTAGCCTACAATGAGCAGTTCTTC. Translation: CASSLSGRPMLAYNEQFF.

The V gene is TRBV29-1, the J gene TRBJ2-1; a weak D match, TRBD2 (6 bases). V was cut by 4 bases and J by 13 bases, with 23 bases left in between. The length of the CDR3 is 14 residues. Per the germline V gene, CDR1 is SQVTM and CDR2 is ANQGSEA. The CDR3 sequence: CSVARLEPQETQFF. CDR3 sequence (DNA): TGCAGCGTTGCCAGACTAGAGCCACAAGAGACCCAGTTCTTC.

The chain combines TRBV20-1 with TRBJ2-1; the D is unclear. CDR1 DFQATT and CDR2 SNEGSKA come from the germline V gene (reference sequence). The CDR3 consists of 16 residues. Trimming pared 2 bases from V and 7 bases from J, leaving 21 bases between. CDR3 amino acids: CSARTTIEKLENEQFF. In DNA, the CDR3 is TGCAGTGCTAGAACCACAATCGAGAAGCTGGAAAATGAGCAGTTCTTC.

In regard to this clonotype: This may be a read error: a much more frequent sequence differs by one nucleotide. The chain joins TRBV5-1 to TRBJ2-3; TRBD2 agrees at 9 bases. Germline assignment: CDR1 SGHRS and CDR2 YFSETQ. The CDR3 has 14 residues. CDR3 residues: CAGSGREGQDTQYF. CDR3 DNA sequence: TGCGCCGGCAGCGGGCGGGAGGGCCAGGATACGCAGTATTTT.

J is TRBJ2-1 and V is TRBV12-3 or TRBV12-4, with 14 bases fitting TRBD2. The ends lost 5 bases at V and 3 bases at J; junction bases unmatched: 6. This CDR3 is 17 amino acids long. CDR3 sequence: CASSNGLAGGFYNEQFF. In nucleotides, the CDR3 is TGTGCCAGCAGTAACGGACTAGCGGGGGGATTCTACAATGAGCAGTTCTTC.

A few counts support this clonotype. V is TRBV29-1 and J is TRBJ2-3, with D perhaps TRBD2 (5 bases). V shed 4 bases and J shed 1 base, with 12 bases lying between them. Per germline, CDR1 SQVTM and CDR2 ANQGSEA. The CDR3 spans 14 residues. The CDR3 reads CSVVRRAGTDTQYF. In DNA, the CDR3 is TGCAGCGTTGTCCGGCGGGCGGGCACAGATACGCAGTATTTT.

The J gene is TRBJ2-7, the V gene TRBV6-5; TRBD1 aligns across 9 bases. J was trimmed by 3 bases and V by 2 bases; bases with no gene match: 8. Germline V gives CDR1 MNHEY, CDR2 SVGAGI. The CDR3 sequence is 16 residues long. This CDR3 is CASSYTGTGINYEQYF. CDR3 in DNA: TGTGCCAGCAGTTACACCGGGACAGGGATTAACTACGAGCAGTACTTC.

The rearrangement links TRBV5-1 to TRBJ2-3; D is undetermined. The CDR3 is 15 amino acids. Germline-derived CDR1 and CDR2 are SGHRS and YFSETQ. Trimming stripped 0 bases from V and 6 bases from J, with 14 bases between. For the CDR3, the DNA is TGCGCCAGCAGCTTGGAGGGCACCTCACGGGATACGCAGTATTTT. Translated: CASSLEGTSRDTQYF.

This chain connects TRBV7-9 to TRBJ2-1; D remains ambiguous. Germline assignment: CDR1 SEHNR and CDR2 FQNEAQ (reference sequence). V was cut by 3 bases and J by 0 bases, with 15 bases left in between. The CDR3 consists of 17 residues. The CDR3 region has the DNA TGTGCCAGCAGCTTGGGGAAGCTTCTGAGCTCCTACAATGAGCAGTTCTTC. Residues: CASSLGKLLSSYNEQFF.